The 4 T cell receptor beta chains below were found in one sample sequenced in a study of monozygotic twins with inflammatory bowel disease. For each CDR3 protein, TCRdb gives one entry from its re-call of the 5' RACE reads, without DNA. The sample includes around 97,000 distinct CDR3 sequences. Sequenced input: blood. The receptors stem from a human donor with ulcerative colitis or Crohn's disease, or a healthy co-twin of an affected twin (not recorded which).

The rearrangement joins TRBV7-4 to TRBJ2-3; TCRdb outputs TRBD2, but without DNA this stays unchecked. The germline V gene has CDR1 SGHVT and CDR2 SQSDAQ. This CDR3 has 15 residues. The CDR3 spells CASSLSGEFTDTQYF.

V gene TRBV20-1 combines with J gene TRBJ2-7. Germline lookup yields CDR1 DFQATT and CDR2 SNEGSKA (reference sequence). This CDR3 has 13 residues. CDR3 sequence: CSARDGWHYEQYF.

J is TRBJ2-2 and V is TRBV18; TCRdb indicates TRBD2, and absent DNA this call remains unverified. Germline CDR1 reads KGHSH; CDR2 reads LQKENI. This CDR3 contains 17 residues. This chain's CDR3 is CASSPLSSGTNTGELFF.

V is TRBV12-3 or TRBV12-4 and J is TRBJ2-4; the D call from TCRdb, TRBD2, cannot be confirmed without DNA. This CDR3 region has 20 residues. The CDR3 region is CASSPLEAGDGGHAKNIQYF.